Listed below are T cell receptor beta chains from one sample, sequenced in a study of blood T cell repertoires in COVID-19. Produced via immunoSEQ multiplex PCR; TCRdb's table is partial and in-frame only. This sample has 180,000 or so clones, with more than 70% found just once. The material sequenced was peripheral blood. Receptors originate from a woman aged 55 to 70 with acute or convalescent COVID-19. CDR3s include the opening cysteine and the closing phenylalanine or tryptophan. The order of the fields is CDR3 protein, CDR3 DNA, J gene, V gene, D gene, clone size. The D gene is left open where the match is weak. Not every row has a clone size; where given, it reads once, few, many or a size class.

CDR3: CASSLTGAHGAFF; DNA: TGTGCCAGCAGCTTAACAGGGGCCCACGGAGCTTTCTTT; J: TRBJ1-1; V: TRBV11-3; D: TRBD1; size: NA
CDR3: CASSFWTSASYNEQFF; DNA: TGTGCCAGCAGCTTCTGGACTAGCGCATCCTACAATGAGCAGTTCTTC; J: TRBJ2-1; V: TRBV7-2; D: TRBD2; size: NA
CDR3: CASSIPTGGIETQYF; DNA: TGTGCCAGTAGTATTCCTACAGGGGGCATAGAGACCCAGTACTTC; J: TRBJ2-5; V: TRBV19; D: TRBD1; size: NA
CDR3: CASSFSGNTEAFF; DNA: TGCGCCAGCAGCTTTTCAGGGAACACTGAAGCTTTCTTT; J: TRBJ1-1; V: TRBV5-1; D: NA; size: medium-sized
CDR3: CASREGIAYNSPLHF; DNA: TGTGCCAGCAGGGAGGGTATCGCCTATAATTCACCCCTCCACTTT; J: TRBJ1-6; V: TRBV6-4; D: NA; size: few
CDR3: CAISESQANTEAFF; DNA: TGTGCCATCAGTGAGTCACAGGCCAACACTGAAGCTTTCTTT; J: TRBJ1-1; V: TRBV10-3; D: NA; size: NA
CDR3: CASSWGQRGTEAFF; DNA: TGCGCCAGCAGCTGGGGACAGAGAGGCACTGAAGCTTTCTTT; J: TRBJ1-1; V: TRBV5-1; D: TRBD1; size: NA
CDR3: CSVQLGVNQPQHF; DNA: TGCAGCGTTCAATTAGGGGTCAATCAGCCCCAGCATTTT; J: TRBJ1-5; V: TRBV29-1; D: NA; size: few
CDR3: CASSWGTGGSYEQFF; DNA: TGTGCCAGCAGCTGGGGGACAGGGGGCTCATATGAGCAGTTCTTC; J: TRBJ2-1; V: TRBV5-8; D: TRBD1; size: NA
CDR3: CAISVRGPNTEAFF; DNA: TGTGCCATCAGTGTAAGGGGTCCTAACACTGAAGCTTTCTTT; J: TRBJ1-1; V: TRBV10-3; D: NA; size: NA
CDR3: CASRGLAQGGEQYF; DNA: TGTGCCAGTAGGGGACTAGCCCAAGGGGGAGAGCAGTACTTC; J: TRBJ2-7; V: TRBV19; D: TRBD2; size: NA
CDR3: CASSPLDRLGQPQHF; DNA: TGTGCCAGCAGTCCCCTCGACAGGCTAGGCCAGCCCCAGCATTTT; J: TRBJ1-5; V: TRBV27; D: NA; size: NA
CDR3: CASSIRKGTNTEAFF; DNA: TGTGCCAGTAGTATCAGGAAGGGGACTAACACTGAAGCTTTCTTT; J: TRBJ1-1; V: TRBV19; D: NA; size: once
CDR3: CAWSLGPYNEQFF; DNA: TGTGCCTGGTCGCTAGGCCCGTACAATGAGCAGTTCTTC; J: TRBJ2-1; V: TRBV30; D: NA; size: NA
CDR3: CASSLREDTIYF; DNA: TGTGCCAGCAGCTTACGGGAAGACACCATATATTTT; J: TRBJ1-3; V: TRBV11-3; D: NA; size: NA
CDR3: CASSLVSEGGNEKLFF; DNA: TGTGCCAGCAGCTTGGTCAGTGAGGGGGGGAATGAAAAACTGTTTTTT; J: TRBJ1-4; V: TRBV5-6; D: NA; size: NA
CDR3: CASSTLASNTGELFF; DNA: TGTGCCAGCAGCACACTAGCCTCGAACACCGGGGAGCTGTTTTTT; J: TRBJ2-2; V: TRBV7-6; D: NA; size: few
CDR3: CASSPGTGHVDYGYTF; DNA: TGTGCCAGCAGCCCAGGGACAGGCCACGTCGACTATGGCTACACCTTC; J: TRBJ1-2; V: TRBV7-9; D: TRBD1; size: NA
CDR3: CSPGGGNEQFF; DNA: TGCAGTCCCGGGGGGGGCAATGAGCAGTTCTTC; J: TRBJ2-1; V: TRBV20-1; D: TRBD2; size: NA
CDR3: CASSVVGGTYNEQFF; DNA: TGTGCCAGCAGCGTAGTGGGGGGGACCTACAATGAGCAGTTCTTC; J: TRBJ2-1; V: TRBV9; D: TRBD2; size: NA
CDR3: CASSYQVFYNEQFF; DNA: TGTGCCAGCAGTTATCAGGTTTTCTACAATGAGCAGTTCTTC; J: TRBJ2-1; V: TRBV6-5; D: NA; size: NA
CDR3: CAIKTSGDLDTQYF; DNA: TGTGCCATCAAAACTAGCGGCGACTTGGATACGCAGTATTTT; J: TRBJ2-3; V: TRBV10-3; D: TRBD2; size: NA
CDR3: CASSFLGTDRNEQFF; DNA: TGTGCCAGCAGCTTCTTAGGGACAGACCGCAATGAGCAGTTCTTC; J: TRBJ2-1; V: TRBV13; D: TRBD1; size: NA
CDR3: CASQQGADTGELFF; DNA: TGCGCCAGTCAACAGGGAGCGGACACCGGGGAGCTGTTTTTT; J: TRBJ2-2; V: TRBV5-1; D: NA; size: NA
CDR3: CASSFGNRGGDTQYF; DNA: TGTGCCAGCAGCTTTGGCAATCGTGGGGGGGATACGCAGTATTTT; J: TRBJ2-3; V: TRBV11-2; D: NA; size: NA
CDR3: CASSDWEREGRVGRQETQYF; DNA: TGTGCCAGCAGTGACTGGGAGCGGGAGGGCCGGGTAGGGAGACAAGAGACCCAGTACTTC; J: TRBJ2-5; V: TRBV6-4; D: TRBD2; size: once
CDR3: CASSLGGQRVHGYTF; DNA: TGTGCCAGCAGTTTGGGGGGACAGAGAGTTCATGGCTACACCTTC; J: TRBJ1-2; V: TRBV28; D: TRBD1; size: NA
CDR3: CASKAGGTEAFF; DNA: TGTGCCAGCAAAGCAGGAGGGACTGAAGCTTTCTTT; J: TRBJ1-1; V: TRBV28; D: NA; size: NA
CDR3: CASSPRDRGGSPLHF; DNA: TGTGCCAGCTCACCGCGGGACAGGGGAGGATCACCCCTCCACTTT; J: TRBJ1-6; V: TRBV18; D: TRBD1; size: NA
CDR3: CASSLEGHDSGNTIYF; DNA: TGTGCCAGCAGTTTAGAGGGACATGACTCTGGAAACACCATATATTTT; J: TRBJ1-3; V: TRBV27; D: NA; size: NA
CDR3: CASRWSSTGSTEAFF; DNA: TGTGCCAGCAGATGGAGTTCGACAGGGAGCACTGAAGCTTTCTTT; J: TRBJ1-1; V: TRBV28; D: TRBD1; size: NA
CDR3: CASNGRTVSNYGYTF; DNA: TGTGCCAGCAATGGGAGAACAGTTTCTAACTATGGCTACACCTTC; J: TRBJ1-2; V: TRBV2; D: NA; size: NA
CDR3: CASSQERGLNTGELFF; DNA: TGTGCCAGCAGCCAAGAAAGGGGGCTCAACACCGGGGAGCTGTTTTTT; J: TRBJ2-2; V: TRBV3-1/TRBV3-2; D: TRBD1; size: NA
CDR3: CGAGQGRNTEAFF; DNA: TGCGGCGCAGGACAGGGGAGGAACACTGAAGCTTTCTTT; J: TRBJ1-1; V: TRBV29-1; D: TRBD1; size: NA
CDR3: CASSLAPDSPLHF; DNA: TGTGCCAGCAGTTTAGCTCCGGATTCACCCCTCCACTTT; J: TRBJ1-6; V: TRBV12-3/TRBV12-4; D: NA; size: NA
CDR3: CASSLGGYNEQFF; DNA: TGCGCCAGCAGCTTGGGAGGGTACAATGAGCAGTTCTTC; J: TRBJ2-1; V: TRBV5-1; D: NA; size: NA
CDR3: CASSPPNGQLTGELFF; DNA: TGTGCCAGCTCACCCCCCAATGGACAGCTCACCGGGGAGCTGTTTTTT; J: TRBJ2-2; V: TRBV18; D: NA; size: NA
CDR3: CASSQTSGRASSYNEQFF; DNA: TGCGCCAGCAGCCAGACTAGCGGGAGGGCCAGCTCCTACAATGAGCAGTTCTTC; J: TRBJ2-1; V: TRBV5-1; D: TRBD2; size: NA
CDR3: CASSVASGRVGEQFF; DNA: TGTGCCAGCAGCGTAGCCTCTGGTCGGGTTGGTGAGCAGTTCTTC; J: TRBJ2-1; V: TRBV9; D: NA; size: NA
CDR3: CAWSPTTDYGYTF; DNA: TGTGCCTGGAGTCCTACGACAGACTATGGCTACACCTTC; J: TRBJ1-2; V: TRBV30; D: NA; size: NA
CDR3: CASSIMAGGYNEQFF; DNA: TGTGCCAGTAGTATTATGGCGGGAGGGTACAATGAGCAGTTCTTC; J: TRBJ2-1; V: TRBV19; D: TRBD2; size: NA